These 8 T cell receptor beta chains came from one sample sequenced in a study of cytomegalovirus exposure and HLA in healthy donors. Clones were read by immunoSEQ multiplex PCR, and TCRdb kept only the in-frame ones, dropping some. The data show about 350,000 clones, about nine tenths seen once. Sequencing was done on a sample of PBMCs. Every receptor here comes from a woman in her 30s in good health and CMV-seropositive.

The V gene is TRBV30, the J gene TRBJ2-7; no clear D. Per germline, CDR1 GTSNPN and CDR2 SVGIG (reference sequence). Trimming cost V 1 base and J 3 bases, with 13 bases left between them. This CDR3 region has 14 residues. The CDR3 protein is CAWSGSRELYEQYF. The CDR3 region has the DNA TGTGCCTGGAGTGGGTCAAGGGAACTCTACGAGCAGTACTTC.

The chain links TRBV2 to TRBJ2-1; 14 positions match TRBD2. CDR3 size: 17 residues. CDR1 SNHLY and CDR2 FYNNEI come from the germline V gene. The ends lost 4 bases at V and 9 bases at J; junction bases unmatched: 11. The CDR3 loop reads CASSGGLGLAGGGEQFF. The CDR3 nucleotides read TGTGCCAGCAGTGGGGGACTAGGACTAGCGGGAGGCGGTGAGCAGTTCTTC.

This rearrangement joins TRBV5-8 to TRBJ1-6; 10 positions match TRBD1. The germline V gene encodes CDR1 SGHTS and CDR2 YDEGEE. Trimming cost V 4 bases and J 7 bases; bases outside gene matches: 2. This CDR3 spans 14 amino acids. DNA for the CDR3: TGTGCCAGCAGCATGGGACAGGGGAATTCACCCCTCCACTTT. It is translated as CASSMGQGNSPLHF.

The CDR3 region is CATSRDQSGTDTQYF. The DNA for the CDR3 is TGTGCCACCAGCAGAGATCAGAGCGGCACAGATACGCAGTATTTT. This chain uses TRBV15 with TRBJ2-3, with D unresolved. Trimming pared 0 bases from V and 1 base from J, leaving 8 bases between. CDR1 and CDR2 (germline): LNHNV, YYDKDF (reference sequence). The CDR3 loop spans 15 amino acids.

The genes are TRBV5-6 and TRBJ1-1, with D unresolved. Germline loops: CDR1 SGHDT, CDR2 YYEEEE. With 4 bases removed from V and 0 bases from J, the gap between germline ends came to 13 bases. The CDR3 consists of 15 residues. The CDR3 loop is CASSDARSMNTEAFF. The CDR3 DNA is TGTGCCAGCAGCGATGCCCGGAGTATGAACACTGAAGCTTTCTTT.

This clone was recorded once. This chain joins TRBV30 and TRBJ2-1, with D uncertain. CDR1 and CDR2 from the germline V gene are GTSNPN and SVGIG (reference sequence). V lost 0 bases and J lost 7, with 7 bases in between. The CDR3 runs to 12 residues. The CDR3 bases are TGTGCCTGGAGTGTACGAGCAAATGAGCAGTTCTTC. It specifies CAWSVRANEQFF.

The chain employs TRBV11-2 and TRBJ2-1; 8 bases agree with TRBD2. After removal of 5 bases from V and 8 bases from J, the junction contained 8 bases not matched to a gene. The CDR3 has 14 amino acids. Germline V gene lookup returns CDR1 SGHAT and CDR2 FQNNGV. The DNA for the CDR3 is TGTGCCAGCAGCCCCGGGACTAGGGGGTATGAGCAGTTCTTC. Protein product: CASSPGTRGYEQFF. The variable domain in full, completed from reference TRBV11-2 and TRBJ2-1, reads EAGVAQSPRYKIIEKRQSVAFWCNPISGHATLYWYQQILGQGPKLLIQFQNNGVVDDSQLPKDRFSAERLKGVDSTLKIQPAKLEDSAVYLCASSPGTRGYEQFFGPGTRLTVL.

This CDR3 reads CASSLSGSRVAGANTGELFF. CDR3 sequence (DNA): TGTGCCAGCAGTTTATCCGGCAGTAGGGTAGCGGGGGCGAACACCGGGGAGCTGTTTTTT. The chain uses TRBV28 and TRBJ2-2; TRBD2 agrees at 9 bases. From germline, CDR1 is MDHEN and CDR2 SYDVKM. V shed 1 base and J 0 bases; nucleotides not matched to a gene: 12. CDR3 length: 20 amino acids.